Below, 29 T cell receptor beta chains from the same sample are listed, as sequenced in a study of cytomegalovirus exposure and HLA in healthy donors (dated by TCRdb to between 2016 and 2019). Libraries came from the immunoSEQ multiplex PCR assay. Not all clones reach the TCRdb copy of this immuneACCESS table, which keeps in-frame sequences only. Checked studies attribute under half of the gap to unresolved V genes and leave the rest unexplained. This sample gives roughly 150,000 clones in total; roughly 89% of them show up just once. 3% to 3.5% of the sample comes from the top ten. The sample was PBMCs. These receptors came from a woman younger than 35 in good health and CMV-seropositive.

The genes are TRBV19 and TRBJ2-3; a weak D match, TRBD1 (8 bases). The CDR3 spans 16 residues. Germline CDR1 and CDR2: LNHDA and SQIVND (reference sequence). V shed 5 bases and J shed 3 bases, with 18 bases lying between them. The CDR3 loop is CASSLRQGRETDTQYF. As DNA, the CDR3 is TGTGCCAGTAGTTTAAGACAGGGGAGGGAAACAGATACGCAGTATTTT. The variable domain in full, with the rest retrieved from reference TRBV19 and TRBJ2-3, is DGGITQSPKYLFRKEGQNVTLSCEQNLNHDAMYWYRQDPGQGLRLIYYSQIVNDFQKGDIAEGYSVSREKKESFPLTVTSAQKNPTAFYLCASSLRQGRETDTQYFGPGTRLTVL.

The chain uses TRBV9 and TRBJ2-5; D might be TRBD1 (5 bases). CDR1 and CDR2 from the germline V gene are SGDLS and YYNGEE. CDR3 length equals 14 residues. Trimming left V 4 bases short and J 5 bases short, with 15 bases between. The CDR3 bases are TGTGCCAGCAGCCCGCTAGGATCAGGGGAGACCCAGTACTTC. It is translated as CASSPLGSGETQYF. The variable domain in full, completed from reference TRBV9 and TRBJ2-5, reads DSGVTQTPKHLITATGQRVTLRCSPRSGDLSVYWYQQSLDQGLQFLIQYYNGEERAKGNILERFSAQQFPDLHSELNLSSLELGDSALYFCASSPLGSGETQYFGPGTRLLVL.

The J gene is TRBJ2-6, the V gene TRBV7-2, with D hard to call. In germline, CDR1 is SGHTA, CDR2 FQGNSA. V was shortened by 5 bases and J by 4 bases, with 15 bases between the two germline ends. The CDR3 has 16 amino acids. This chain's CDR3 is CASSQNVVKGANVLTF. The CDR3 bases are TGTGCCAGCAGCCAGAACGTGGTTAAGGGGGCCAACGTCCTGACTTTC.

This chain connects TRBV27 to TRBJ1-1, with D unresolved. Germline CDR1 MNHEY, CDR2 SMNVEV (reference sequence). The V end lost 7 bases, the J end lost 0 bases, and 12 bases lay between the germline ends. The CDR3 totals 14 residues. The CDR3, as DNA: TGTGCCAGCACCCCCCGCGGCATGAACACTGAAGCTTTCTTT. It is translated as CASTPRGMNTEAFF.

The chain recombines TRBV5-8 with TRBJ2-6; maybe TRBD2 (6 bases). The CDR3 runs 17 residues. Looked up from germline, CDR1 is SGHTS and CDR2 is YDEGEE. Deletions cut 4 bases from V and 0 bases from J, with 14 bases between. CDR3 sequence: CASSSKRVYSGANVLTF. In DNA, the CDR3 is TGTGCCAGCAGCAGTAAGCGGGTGTACTCTGGGGCCAACGTCCTGACTTTC.

The gene calls are TRBV5-5 and TRBJ2-7; 8 bases agree with TRBD1. The CDR3 spans 15 residues. The germline V gene has CDR1 SGHKS and CDR2 YYEKEE (reference sequence). V lost 4 bases, J lost 2 bases, and 8 bases stayed unmatched. CDR3 nucleotide sequence: TGTGCCAGCAGCCTTGGACAGGGAAGCGCCTACGAGCAGTACTTC. Translation: CASSLGQGSAYEQYF.

By share of the sample, this clone is medium-sized. The rearrangement links TRBV7-8 to TRBJ2-4; 9 nucleotides line up with TRBD2. Losses at the gene ends were 1 base for V and 6 bases for J; bases not matched to a gene: 7. This CDR3 region has 16 residues. CDR1 is SGHVS, CDR2 FQNEAQ, per germline. The CDR3 region is CASSLGAGGAPNIQYF. Written as DNA, the CDR3 is TGTGCCAGCAGCTTAGGTGCGGGAGGGGCCCCAAACATTCAGTACTTC.

J is TRBJ1-1 and V is TRBV6-1; the match to TRBD1 covers 7 bases. The CDR3 has 15 residues. V was pared by 6 bases and J by 5 bases, with 12 bases of the junction left unmatched. Looked up from germline, CDR1 is MNHNS and CDR2 is SASEGT. CDR3 DNA sequence: TGTGCCAGCAGCCGTCCTCACAGGGGAAGGACTGAAGCTTTCTTT. It yields the protein CASSRPHRGRTEAFF.

This chain links TRBV5-6 with TRBJ2-3; no reliable D call. CDR3 length: 15 amino acids. CDR1 SGHDT and CDR2 YYEEEE come from the germline V gene. V lost 2 bases and J lost 2, with 12 bases in between. CDR3 nucleotides: TGTGCCAGCAGCTTTCGAGAACTACTCACAGATACGCAGTATTTT. Translated: CASSFRELLTDTQYF.

The rearrangement joins TRBV28 to TRBJ1-2; TRBD1 aligns across 8 bases. Germline V lookup: CDR1 MDHEN, CDR2 SYDVKM. V dropped 7 bases and J dropped 2; count of bases not matched to a gene: 9. This CDR3 spans 15 amino acids. Written as DNA, the CDR3 is TGTGCCAGCACCCTTCCAGGGACAGGAAACTATGGCTACACCTTC. Encoded protein: CASTLPGTGNYGYTF.

This clone was counted once. This chain joins TRBV15 and TRBJ2-5, with a weak D call TRBD2 (7 bases). Germline CDR1 is LNHNV and CDR2 is YYDKDF (reference sequence). The CDR3 totals 16 residues. V lost 1 base and J 6 bases, leaving 18 bases between the germline ends. CDR3 in amino acids: CATSRAAGARTKTQYF. In DNA, the CDR3 is TGTGCCACCAGCAGAGCTGCGGGGGCTAGGACGAAGACCCAGTACTTC.

The rearrangement links TRBV5-1 to TRBJ2-7; perhaps TRBD2 as D (5 bases). The CDR3 runs to 12 residues. The V end was cut by 7 bases, the J end by 1 base, with 9 bases between. Germline values: CDR1 SGHRS, CDR2 YFSETQ. The CDR3 DNA sequence: TGCGCCAGCCCCCCGGGGTCCTACGAGCAGTACTTC. Amino acid sequence: CASPPGSYEQYF. The whole variable domain, remainder taken from reference TRBV5-1 and TRBJ2-7, is KAGVTQTPRYLIKTRGQQVTLSCSPISGHRSVSWYQQTPGQGLQFLFEYFSETQRNKGNFPGRFSGRQFSNSRSEMNVSTLELGDSALYLCASPPGSYEQYFGPGTRLTVT.

The table lists this clone with a count of one. The rearrangement uses TRBV27 and TRBJ2-7, with 8 bases fitting TRBD2. Trimming took 4 bases from V and 1 from J; bases not matched to a gene: 9. The CDR3 has 16 residues. From germline, CDR1 is MNHEY and CDR2 SMNVEV (reference sequence). The CDR3: CASSSDSGEFSYEQYF. The CDR3 nucleotides read TGTGCCAGCAGTTCAGATAGCGGGGAGTTTTCCTACGAGCAGTACTTC.

The V call is TRBV5-4, the J call TRBJ2-5, with D perhaps matching TRBD1 (5 bases). The CDR3 consists of 13 residues. V was pared by 2 bases and J by 3 bases, with 8 bases between. Per the germline V gene, CDR1 is SGHNT and CDR2 is YYREEE (reference sequence). The CDR3 DNA reads as TGTGCCAGCAGCTTCACAGGAGAAGAGACCCAGTACTTC. Its translation is CASSFTGEETQYF.

CDR3 region: CASSLVAGGSMGNQPQHF. The CDR3 DNA sequence: TGTGCCAGCAGCTTAGTGGCAGGGGGCAGCATGGGCAATCAGCCCCAGCATTTT. The chain uses TRBV7-9 and TRBJ1-5; 8 bases line up with TRBD1. V dropped 1 base and J dropped 2; count of bases not matched to a gene: 10. This CDR3 spans 18 amino acids. Germline V gene sequence: CDR1 SEHNR, CDR2 FQNEAQ (reference sequence).

The chain uses TRBV9 and TRBJ2-2, with D unresolved. Per germline, CDR1 SGDLS and CDR2 YYNGEE. V was trimmed by 3 bases and J by 6 bases, leaving 15 bases between them. This CDR3 comprises 15 residues. The CDR3 nucleotides are TGTGCCAGCAGCGAAAAGGCCCTAGTTCCCGGGGAGCTGTTTTTT. It yields the protein CASSEKALVPGELFF.

The chain uses TRBV5-6 and TRBJ1-3, with TRBD1 matching over 9 bases. The V and J ends lost 2 bases and 0 bases, in that order; junction bases with no gene match: 6. The CDR3 consists of 17 residues. Germline-derived CDR1 and CDR2 are SGHDT and YYEEEE. The CDR3: CASSFTGTGRSGNTIYF. The CDR3 region has the DNA TGTGCCAGCAGCTTCACCGGGACAGGGCGCTCTGGAAACACCATATATTTT.

This clone was recorded only once. The chain couples TRBV5-4 to TRBJ2-2; TRBD2 might be the D (5 bases). The V end lost 0 bases, the J end lost 0 bases, and 15 bases lay between the germline ends. The CDR3 is 18 residues long. In germline, CDR1 is SGHNT, CDR2 YYREEE (reference sequence). Here the CDR3 DNA reads TGTGCCAGCAGCTTGGGCGGGTTTATGACTGCGAACACCGGGGAGCTGTTTTTT. Translating it yields CASSLGGFMTANTGELFF.

The J gene is TRBJ2-7, the V gene TRBV11-3; no clear D gene. There are 12 residues in the CDR3. CDR1 is SGHNT and CDR2 is YENEEA in the germline V gene. V lost 4 bases and J 9 bases, leaving 13 bases between the germline ends. The CDR3 nucleotides read TGTGCCAGCAGCTCGCCTACTACGAGGCAGTACTTC. Translating gives CASSSPTTRQYF.

This chain links TRBV2 with TRBJ2-7; maybe TRBD2 (6 bases). Trimming took off 6 bases at V and 1 base at J, with 10 bases between the two ends. The CDR3 extends over 13 amino acids. Germline assignment: CDR1 SNHLY and CDR2 FYNNEI. The CDR3 nucleotides read TGTGCCAGCAGGGACGGAGGGTCCTACGAGCAGTACTTC. As protein: CASRDGGSYEQYF.

Turning to this clone: An end of the junction differs from the germline gene, which may be a read error. The chain couples TRBV29-1 to TRBJ2-1, with TRBD1 matching over 7 bases. This CDR3 has 14 residues. CDR1 and CDR2 (germline): SQVTM, ANQGSEA. The CDR3 DNA reads TGCAGCGTCGAAGGGGGACAGAACTACAATGAGCAGTTCTTC. Translating it yields CSVEGGQNYNEQFF.

The chain carries TRBV28 and TRBJ1-5, with a possible D match to TRBD1 (6 bases). Trimming cost V 6 bases and J 0 bases, with 15 bases left between them. The CDR3 loop spans 16 amino acids. Germline loops: CDR1 MDHEN, CDR2 SYDVKM. The CDR3 sequence is CASRPDSSYSNQPQHF. CDR3 in DNA: TGTGCCAGCAGACCGGACAGCTCATATAGCAATCAGCCCCAGCATTTT.

J is TRBJ2-7 and V is TRBV6-1; unclear D gene. Germline CDR1 reads MNHNS; CDR2 reads SASEGT. The CDR3 is 14 residues long. Trimming removed 6 bases at V and 1 base at J, with 13 bases between. CDR3 in amino acids: CASRALGRSYEQYF. The CDR3 nucleotides read TGTGCCAGCAGGGCCCTGGGCAGATCCTACGAGCAGTACTTC.

This clone was seen just once. This rearrangement joins TRBV5-4 to TRBJ2-3, with 12 nucleotides matching TRBD2. This CDR3 is 16 amino acids long. Germline CDR1 reads SGHNT; CDR2 reads YYREEE (reference sequence). The junction had 8 bases not matched to a gene; V was cut back by 6 bases and J by 3 bases. In DNA form, the CDR3 reads TGTGCCAGCACCCAGACTAGCGGGAGTGAGACAGATACGCAGTATTTT. It is translated as CASTQTSGSETDTQYF.

This chain joins TRBV4-2 and TRBJ1-1; weak D call: TRBD1 (6 bases). Germline CDR1 LGHNA, CDR2 YNFKEQ. The CDR3 is 17 residues long. Trimming pared 1 base from V and 0 bases from J, leaving 15 bases between. CDR3 in DNA: TGTGCCAGCAGCCAAGGAGGGCAGGGGATAGTGAACACTGAAGCTTTCTTT. It yields the protein CASSQGGQGIVNTEAFF.

This clone was seen a handful of times. The chain recombines TRBV7-3 with TRBJ2-2; the D gene is possibly TRBD1 (6 bases). The CDR3 spans 18 residues. Trimming took 2 bases from V and 0 from J, leaving 16 bases between them. The germline gives CDR1 SGHTA, CDR2 FQGTGA. DNA for the CDR3: TGTGCCAGCAGCTTAGCTACAGGGTTACTCGCGAACACCGGGGAGCTGTTTTTT. This sequence encodes CASSLATGLLANTGELFF.

V is TRBV4-2 and J is TRBJ2-7; D is perhaps TRBD1 (5 bases). V was trimmed by 4 bases and J by 6 bases, leaving 10 bases between them. This CDR3 comprises 12 residues. Germline-derived CDR1 and CDR2 are LGHNA and YNFKEQ. The CDR3 DNA is TGTGCCAGCAGCCTGACAGCGAGCGAGCAGTACTTC. Its protein product is CASSLTASEQYF.

J is TRBJ2-2 and V is TRBV19; D possibly corresponds to TRBD1 (5 bases). CDR3 length: 17 amino acids. CDR1 and CDR2 (germline): LNHDA, SQIVND (reference sequence). Trimming pared 5 bases from V and 7 bases from J, leaving 23 bases between. The CDR3 sequence is CASSLPAVWAGHGELFF. Written as DNA, the CDR3 is TGTGCCAGTAGTCTCCCCGCAGTATGGGCAGGGCACGGGGAGCTGTTTTTT.

This chain links TRBV11-2 with TRBJ2-7, with D possibly TRBD2 on 6 matching bases. Between the trimmed V and J ends, which lost 2 bases and 2 bases, there was a span of 13 bases. Germline CDR1 reads SGHAT; CDR2 reads FQNNGV. The CDR3 consists of 15 residues. CDR3: CASSLIGTGAYEQYF. CDR3 nucleotides: TGTGCCAGCAGCTTAATCGGGACGGGAGCCTACGAGCAGTACTTC.